Each of the 4 T cell receptor beta chains below was sequenced from the same sample in a study of cytomegalovirus exposure and HLA in healthy donors. Primers included in the PCR were 60 Vbeta and 13 Jbeta primers. TCRdb keeps only in-frame clones here, not all; method: immunoSEQ multiplex PCR. The table lists 150,000 or so clones, approximately 80% of them singletons, with around 6% in the top ten. The sample taken for sequencing was PBMCs. Source of these receptors: a woman in her thirties or forties in good health and CMV-seropositive.

This sequence joins TRBV6-4 and TRBJ2-1, with 8 bases fitting TRBD2. CDR3 length: 14 amino acids. The ends lost 8 bases at V and 9 bases at J; junction bases unmatched: 12. CDR1 MRHNA and CDR2 SNTAGT come from the germline V gene. The CDR3 sequence: CASSPRTSLTEQFF. The DNA of the CDR3 is TGTGCCAGCTCTCCACGGACTAGCTTGACTGAGCAGTTCTTC.

The rearrangement joins TRBV27 to TRBJ2-3; 10 bases fit TRBD1. After removal of 5 bases from V and 7 bases from J, the junction contained 15 bases not matched to a gene. Germline V CDR1 and CDR2: MNHEY, SMNVEV (reference sequence). This CDR3 has 17 amino acids. The chain's CDR3 is CASSPRGQGWPTYTQYF. As DNA, the CDR3 is TGTGCCAGCAGTCCGCGGGGACAGGGGTGGCCAACCTATACGCAGTATTTT.

The chain carries TRBV7-6 and TRBJ2-5; 7 bases are shared with TRBD1. CDR1 and CDR2 from the germline V gene are SGHVS and FNYEAQ. V was pared by 2 bases and J by 6 bases, with 9 bases of the junction left unmatched. CDR3 length: 15 amino acids. The DNA of the CDR3 is TGTGCCAGCAGCTTACAGGGGGAAAGGAGAAAGACCCAGTACTTC. Protein: CASSLQGERRKTQYF.

This chain links TRBV6-1 with TRBJ1-5, with D perhaps TRBD1 (6 bases). This CDR3 region has 20 residues. The V and J ends lost 1 base and 6 bases respectively, with 28 bases between them. CDR1 and CDR2 (germline): MNHNS, SASEGT. The CDR3 loop reads CASSEDKGPGQGGRSQPQHF. The CDR3 coding sequence is TGTGCCAGCAGTGAAGATAAGGGCCCGGGACAAGGAGGACGTTCTCAGCCCCAGCATTTT.